This T cell receptor (beta chain) was sequenced for a study of spatial heterogeneity in lung cancer. At the level of the study: Alpha-chain detections were consistently fewer than beta-chain detections among the sequences. There were, on average, more than nine raw-read appearances for each unique TCR and UMI combination. The study's findings and limits: Tumoral mutation counts were tracked by counts of expanded intratumoral alpha and beta TCRs.

J gave up 8 bases and V 7 bases, and 9 bases lay outside the gene matches. This CDR3 spans 13 amino acids. Per germline, CDR1 SGHTA and CDR2 FQGNSA. This clonotype was counted ten times or more. Its target is unknown. Stated time point: sample taken at primary tumor resection. TCRdb processed the 5' RACE reads anew with MiXCR; each CDR3 protein has one entry. The sample has 8,000 or so distinct CDR3 sequences, roughly 7% seen once. This chain connects TRBV7-2 to TRBJ1-1; TRBD1 matches at 8 bases. This receptor was identified in a male donor with early-stage non-small cell lung cancer. Sequencing was performed on lung tumor tissue, taken at surgery. The CDR3 DNA reads as TGTGCCAGCATGAACACAGGGGGAGTGGAAGCTTTCTTT. This gives the protein CASMNTGGVEAFF.